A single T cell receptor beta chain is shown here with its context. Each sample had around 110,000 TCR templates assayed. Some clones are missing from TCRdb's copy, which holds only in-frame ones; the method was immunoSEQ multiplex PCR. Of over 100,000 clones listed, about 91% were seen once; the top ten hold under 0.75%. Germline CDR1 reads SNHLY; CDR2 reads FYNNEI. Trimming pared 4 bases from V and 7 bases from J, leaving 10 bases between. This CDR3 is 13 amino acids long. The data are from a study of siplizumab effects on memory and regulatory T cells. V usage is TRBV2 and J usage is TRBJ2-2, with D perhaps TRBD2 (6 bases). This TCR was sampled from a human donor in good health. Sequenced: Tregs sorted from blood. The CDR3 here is CASSVGGGGELFF. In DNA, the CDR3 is TGTGCCAGCAGTGTGGGAGGCGGCGGGGAGCTGTTTTTT.